This T cell receptor (beta chain) comes out of a study of blood T cell repertoires in COVID-19. In the study overall: Spain, Italy and the United States supplied samples that represented acute and convalescent COVID-19.

Produced via immunoSEQ multiplex PCR; TCRdb's table is partial and in-frame only. The sample carries roughly 47,000 clones, about 89% recorded once. Germline CDR1 reads LGHDT; CDR2 reads YNNKEL (reference sequence). The CDR3 length is 15 residues. Trimming took off 1 base at V and 5 bases at J, with 13 bases between the two ends. The rearrangement links TRBV3-1 (or the pseudogene TRBV3-2) to TRBJ2-3; D gene unclear. The source of this sequence is a man aged 65-85 years with active COVID-19. The sequencing input was peripheral blood. The CDR3 coding sequence is TGTGCCAGCAGCCAAGGGAGTCACCCACAAGATACGCAGTATTTT. It encodes CASSQGSHPQDTQYF.